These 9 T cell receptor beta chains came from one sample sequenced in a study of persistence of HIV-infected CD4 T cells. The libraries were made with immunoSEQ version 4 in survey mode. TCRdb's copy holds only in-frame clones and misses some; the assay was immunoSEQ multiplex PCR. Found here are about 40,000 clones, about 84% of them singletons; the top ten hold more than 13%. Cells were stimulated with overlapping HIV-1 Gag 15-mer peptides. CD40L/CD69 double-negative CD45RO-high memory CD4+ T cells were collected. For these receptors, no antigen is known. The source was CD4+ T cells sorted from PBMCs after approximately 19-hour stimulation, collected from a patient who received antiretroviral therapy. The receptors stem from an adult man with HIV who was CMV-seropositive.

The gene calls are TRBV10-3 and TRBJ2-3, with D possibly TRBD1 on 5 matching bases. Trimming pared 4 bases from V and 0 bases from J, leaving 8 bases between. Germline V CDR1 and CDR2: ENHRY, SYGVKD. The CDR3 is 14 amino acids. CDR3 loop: CAISGQISTDTQYF. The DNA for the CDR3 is TGTGCCATCAGTGGACAGATAAGCACAGATACGCAGTATTTT.

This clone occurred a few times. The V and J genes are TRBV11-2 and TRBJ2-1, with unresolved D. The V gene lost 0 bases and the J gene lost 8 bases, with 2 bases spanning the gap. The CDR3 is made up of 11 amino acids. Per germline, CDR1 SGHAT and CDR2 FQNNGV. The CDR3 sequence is CASSLDHEQFF. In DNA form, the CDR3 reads TGTGCCAGCAGCTTAGATCATGAGCAGTTCTTC.

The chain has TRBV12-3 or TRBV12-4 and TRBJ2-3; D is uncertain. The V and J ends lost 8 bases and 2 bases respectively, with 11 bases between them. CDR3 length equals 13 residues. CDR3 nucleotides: TGTGCCAGCTCAGCATACGACACAGATACGCAGTATTTT. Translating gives CASSAYDTDTQYF.

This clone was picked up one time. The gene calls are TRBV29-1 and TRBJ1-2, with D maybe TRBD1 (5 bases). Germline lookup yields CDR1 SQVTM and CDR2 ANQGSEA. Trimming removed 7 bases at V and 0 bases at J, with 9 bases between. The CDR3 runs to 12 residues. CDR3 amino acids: CSGSTANYGYTF. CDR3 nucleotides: TGCAGCGGATCGACAGCTAACTATGGCTACACCTTC.

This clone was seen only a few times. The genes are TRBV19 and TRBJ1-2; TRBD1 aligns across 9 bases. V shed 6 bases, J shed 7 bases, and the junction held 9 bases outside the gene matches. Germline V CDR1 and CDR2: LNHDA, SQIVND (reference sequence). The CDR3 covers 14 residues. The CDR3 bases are TGTGCCAGTAGCGGGACAGGGTTATCTCGTGGCTACACCTTC. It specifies CASSGTGLSRGYTF.

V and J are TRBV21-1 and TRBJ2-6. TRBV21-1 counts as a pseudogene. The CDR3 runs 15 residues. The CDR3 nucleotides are TGTGCCAGCAGCAAGGGAAACTCTGGGGCCAACGTCCTGACTTTC. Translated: CASSKGNSGANVLTF.

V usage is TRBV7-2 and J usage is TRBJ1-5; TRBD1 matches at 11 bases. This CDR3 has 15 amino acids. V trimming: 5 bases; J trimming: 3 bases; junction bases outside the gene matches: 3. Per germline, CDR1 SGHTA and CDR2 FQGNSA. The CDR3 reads CASSPDRGLNQPQHF. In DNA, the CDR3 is TGTGCCAGCAGCCCGGACAGGGGGCTCAATCAGCCCCAGCATTTT.

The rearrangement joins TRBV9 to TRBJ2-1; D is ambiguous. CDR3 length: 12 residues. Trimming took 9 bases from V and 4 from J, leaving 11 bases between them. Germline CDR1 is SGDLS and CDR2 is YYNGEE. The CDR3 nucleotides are TGTGCCATCAAAGTGGGGTACAATGAGCAGTTCTTC. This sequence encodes CAIKVGYNEQFF.

CDR3 in amino acids: CASSVGTSGRAGTGELFF. The CDR3 DNA is TGTGCCAGCAGCGTCGGGACTAGCGGGAGGGCCGGGACCGGGGAGCTGTTTTTT. The chain carries TRBV9 and TRBJ2-2; TRBD2 agrees at 16 bases. There are 18 residues in the CDR3. J lost 5 bases, V lost 2 bases, and 6 bases had no gene match. CDR1 is SGDLS, CDR2 YYNGEE, per germline.